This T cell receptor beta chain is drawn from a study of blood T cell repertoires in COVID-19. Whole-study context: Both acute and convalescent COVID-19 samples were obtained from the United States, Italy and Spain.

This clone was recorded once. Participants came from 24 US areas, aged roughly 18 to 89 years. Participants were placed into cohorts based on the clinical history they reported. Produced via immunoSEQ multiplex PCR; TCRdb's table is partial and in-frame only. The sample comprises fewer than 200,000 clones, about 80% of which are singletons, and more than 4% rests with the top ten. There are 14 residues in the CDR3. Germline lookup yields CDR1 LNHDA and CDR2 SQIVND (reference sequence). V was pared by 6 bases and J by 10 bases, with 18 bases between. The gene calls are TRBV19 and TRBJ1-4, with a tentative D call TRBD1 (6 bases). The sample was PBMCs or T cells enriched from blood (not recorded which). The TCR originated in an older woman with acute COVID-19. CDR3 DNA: TGTGCCAGTAGATCGGCGGGGGGCGATGGAAAACTGTTTTTT. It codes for CASRSAGGDGKLFF.